Listed below are T cell receptor beta chains from one sample, sequenced in a study of blood T cell repertoires in COVID-19. Assay: immunoSEQ multiplex PCR; the TCRdb copy retains only in-frame clones and omits some. The sample carries a few hundred thousand clones, 80% to 85% recorded once. Sequenced input: PBMCs or T cells enriched from blood (not recorded which). The receptors were sampled from a man aged 45-65 years who had recovered from COVID-19. Both conserved end residues are trimmed from each CDR3.

v_gene,CDR3aa
TRBV11-2,ASSLGGTRMNTEAF
TRBV6-2/TRBV6-3,ASSPQDTQY
TRBV6-4,ASSDPDRACNEQY
TRBV11-1,ASSLAAGQAYGEQF
TRBV7-3,ASSPGTGSNEQY
TRBV11-2,ASSDRDRAAIEQF
TRBV19,ASSYGTAYGYT
TRBV12-3/TRBV12-4,ASSYRARGYT
TRBV20-1,SASQDRGDSPLH
TRBV19,ASSMRPGLDTEAF
TRBV5-1,ASSDGGGDQPQH
TRBV11-2,ASSSSGYEQY